A selection of T cell receptor beta chains follows, all from one sample in a study of T cells after yellow fever vaccination. One entry per CDR3 protein, called by TCRdb with MiXCR from the 5' RACE reads. The table has tens of thousands of distinct CDR3 sequences, under 4.5% seen once; the top ten hold roughly half. The starting material was CD8+ T cells sorted from PBMCs, obtained 5 days after the yellow fever booster vaccination. The receptor source for this set is a young man who received the YFV17D yellow fever vaccine. CDR3s include the opening cysteine and the closing phenylalanine or tryptophan.

J gene: TRBJ2-2
V gene: TRBV5-1
CDR3 protein: CASSLPDGAHTGELFF

J gene: TRBJ1-1
V gene: TRBV12-3/TRBV12-4
CDR3 protein: CASTKGTGGEAFF

J gene: TRBJ2-1
V gene: TRBV20-1
CDR3 protein: CSARDYLVGNEQFF

J gene: TRBJ2-2
V gene: TRBV5-1
CDR3 protein: CASSFTGGETGELFF

J gene: TRBJ2-3
V gene: TRBV5-4
CDR3 protein: CASSLGVSSTDTQYF

J gene: TRBJ2-7
V gene: TRBV6-5
CDR3 protein: CASSFLGPLNSYEQYF

J gene: TRBJ2-7
V gene: TRBV30
CDR3 protein: CAWSVAFHEQYF

J gene: TRBJ2-1
V gene: TRBV15
CDR3 protein: CATSVWDSPLDSYNEQFF

J gene: TRBJ2-5
V gene: TRBV21-1
CDR3 protein: CASSKNLGTDFPFPQETQYF

J gene: TRBJ2-3
V gene: TRBV7-6
CDR3 protein: CASSLPSTGQGIDTQYF

J gene: TRBJ2-1
V gene: TRBV30
CDR3 protein: CAWDAAGNFEQFF

J gene: TRBJ2-7
V gene: TRBV5-6
CDR3 protein: CASSWGTSGTGYEQYF

J gene: TRBJ2-1
V gene: TRBV24-1
CDR3 protein: CATSDPSGNEQFF

J gene: TRBJ2-5
V gene: TRBV28
CDR3 protein: CASSRGRGFQETQYF

J gene: TRBJ2-1
V gene: TRBV6-2/TRBV6-3
CDR3 protein: CASSYTLAGIYNEQFF

J gene: TRBJ2-3
V gene: TRBV29-1
CDR3 protein: CSGNNRDFPQDTQYF

J gene: TRBJ2-7
V gene: TRBV27
CDR3 protein: CASSPGTGVGEQYF